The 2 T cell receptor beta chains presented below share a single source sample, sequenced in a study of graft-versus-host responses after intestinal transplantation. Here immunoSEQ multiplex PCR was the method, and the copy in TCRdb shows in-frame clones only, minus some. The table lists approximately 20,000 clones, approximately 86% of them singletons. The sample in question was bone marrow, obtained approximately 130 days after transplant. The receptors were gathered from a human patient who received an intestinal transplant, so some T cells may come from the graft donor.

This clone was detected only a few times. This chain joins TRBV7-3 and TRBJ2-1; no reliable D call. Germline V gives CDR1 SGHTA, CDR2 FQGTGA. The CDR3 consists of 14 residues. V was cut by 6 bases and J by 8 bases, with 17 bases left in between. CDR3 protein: CASSPSGVGDEQFF. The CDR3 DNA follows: TGTGCCAGCAGTCCGTCTGGGGTTGGGGATGAGCAGTTCTTC.

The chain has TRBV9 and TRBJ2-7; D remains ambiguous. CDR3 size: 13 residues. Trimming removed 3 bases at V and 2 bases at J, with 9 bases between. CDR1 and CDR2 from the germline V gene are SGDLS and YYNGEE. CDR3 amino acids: CASSDESTYEQYF. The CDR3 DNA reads TGTGCCAGCAGCGATGAGAGTACCTACGAGCAGTACTTC.